This T cell receptor beta chain was sequenced during a study of blood T cell repertoires in COVID-19. At the level of the study: COVID-19 samples, acute and convalescent, were from the United States, Italy and Spain.

Per the germline V gene, CDR1 is MDHEN and CDR2 is SYDVKM. The V end was cut by 1 base, the J end by 0 bases, with 16 bases between. The length of the CDR3 is 18 residues. This clone was counted a single time. In the study's own analysis: Estimation of nucleated cell counts relied on the amplification of reference gene primers. Libraries were prepared by immunoSEQ multiplex PCR; TCRdb keeps only in-frame clonotypes and omits some of them. Clonal size and the V and J genes are those of that table, whereas D and trimming came from the DNA. The sample yields about 86,000 clones, roughly 83% seen once. Sequencing was done on a sample of peripheral blood. J is TRBJ1-5 and V is TRBV28, with a possible D match to TRBD1 (5 bases). The TCR originated in a woman of 80 years or more with active or convalescent COVID-19. The DNA for the CDR3 is TGTGCCAGCAGTTTATCCTTCCTTGGACACTATAGCAATCAGCCCCAGCATTTT. Translated: CASSLSFLGHYSNQPQHF.